The TCR beta chain under discussion was sequenced for a study of patients and donors after allogeneic stem cell transplantation. One entry per CDR3 protein results from TCRdb running MiXCR on the RT-PCR reads. The sample lists roughly 940,000 distinct CDR3 sequences; 15% to 20% were seen once. The V and J ends lost 4 bases and 3 bases, in that order; junction bases with no gene match: 10. CDR3 length: 16 amino acids. The V gene's germline CDR1 is SGHRS and CDR2 YFSETQ. This clonotype was observed a few times. Material: blood, either unsorted or a sorted T cell fraction (not recorded which). V usage is TRBV5-1 and J usage is TRBJ2-7, with 10 bases fitting TRBD2. The clonotype comes from a human donor who was either an allogeneic HSCT recipient or a stem cell or donor lymphocyte infusion donor (not recorded which). It is not recorded whose cells these are; they may come from a transplant donor. CDR3 DNA sequence: TGCGCCAGCAGCCAAGCCCGGCTAGCGGGAGACTACGAGCAGTACTTC. Its protein is CASSQARLAGDYEQYF.